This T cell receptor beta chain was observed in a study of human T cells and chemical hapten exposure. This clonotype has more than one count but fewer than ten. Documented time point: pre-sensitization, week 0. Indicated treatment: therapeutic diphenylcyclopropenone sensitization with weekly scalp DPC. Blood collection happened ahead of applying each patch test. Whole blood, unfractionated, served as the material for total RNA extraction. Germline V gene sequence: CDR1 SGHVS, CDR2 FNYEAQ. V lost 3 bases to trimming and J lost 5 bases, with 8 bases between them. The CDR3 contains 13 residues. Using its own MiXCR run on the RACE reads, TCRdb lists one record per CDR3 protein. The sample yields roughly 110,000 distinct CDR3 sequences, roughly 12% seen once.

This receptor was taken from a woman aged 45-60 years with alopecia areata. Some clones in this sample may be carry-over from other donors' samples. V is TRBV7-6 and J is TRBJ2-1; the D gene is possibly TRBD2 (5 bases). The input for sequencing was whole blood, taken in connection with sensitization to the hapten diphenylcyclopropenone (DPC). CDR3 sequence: CASSFFGNNEQFF. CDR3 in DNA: TGTGCCAGCAGCTTTTTCGGGAACAATGAGCAGTTCTTC.